This entry features one TCR beta chain sequence. The sample comes from a study of blood T cell repertoires in COVID-19. For the study at large: Whether acute or convalescent, the COVID-19 samples came from the United States, Italy and Spain. Sources were T cells, B-cell-depleted T cells, or PBMCs; the material itself was cDNA or gDNA.

In the source study's methods: Reference gene primer amplification gave estimated nucleated cell counts. Sequencing was performed with immunoSEQ multiplex PCR; in TCRdb, only in-frame clones are kept and a portion is missing. For V, J and clone size, that table is used; D and trimming come from the DNA. The sample lists over 400,000 clones; roughly nine tenths were seen once. Recruited during active infection, patients (from Seattle) were subsequently followed longitudinally. This CDR3 is 14 amino acids long. CDR1 and CDR2 from the germline V gene are SGHDT and YYEEEE. V shed 3 bases and J shed 2 bases, with 11 bases lying between them.

Sample: peripheral blood. The TCR originated in a woman aged 50 to 60 with COVID-19, enrolled during active disease. The chain has TRBV5-6 and TRBJ1-1; a weak D match, TRBD1 (5 bases). DNA for the CDR3: TGTGCCAGCAGCTGGGGTAGGGGTAACACTGAAGCTTTCTTT. Its protein is CASSWGRGNTEAFF.